The 19 T cell receptor beta chains listed next were all sequenced from one sample in a study of shared T cell receptors in the human thymus. Sequencing was performed with immunoSEQ multiplex PCR; in TCRdb, only in-frame clones are kept and a portion is missing. This sample yields some 760,000 clones, of which around 85% are seen a single time; under 0.012% belongs to the top ten. A further study also used this sample, focusing on human thymus T cells.

Material for sequencing was thymocytes. The receptors originated from a girl in the first two years of life with a congenital heart defect.

DNA of the CDR3: TGCGCCAGCAGCCAAGGATCGGGGACAGGGAGAAATGAGCAGTTCTTC. This codes for CASSQGSGTGRNEQFF. The chain combines TRBV4-3 with TRBJ2-1; 9 bases agree with TRBD1. This CDR3 region has 16 residues. V dropped 1 base and J dropped 7; count of bases not matched to a gene: 8. The germline gives CDR1 LGHNA, CDR2 YSLEER.

J is TRBJ1-5 and V is TRBV20-1; no clear D gene. Per the germline V gene, CDR1 is DFQATT and CDR2 is SNEGSKA (reference sequence). V shed 7 bases and J shed 4 bases, with 5 bases lying between them. The CDR3 spans 10 residues. The CDR3 region is CSVKNQPQHF. CDR3 DNA sequence: TGCAGTGTTAAAAATCAGCCCCAGCATTTT.

The chain links TRBV5-8 to TRBJ1-2; D perhaps matches TRBD1 (5 bases). The ends were cut back, 9 bases at V and 2 bases at J, with 14 bases in the middle. The CDR3 sequence is 13 residues long. CDR1 is SGHTS and CDR2 is YDEGEE in the germline V gene. CDR3 coding DNA: TGTGCCACCACAGGTTTAGACAACTATGGCTACACCTTC. This translates into CATTGLDNYGYTF.

This CDR3 reads CASRDSTYEQYF. Here the CDR3 DNA reads TGTGCCAGTAGGGACAGCACCTACGAGCAGTACTTC. The chain combines TRBV19 with TRBJ2-7; weak D call: TRBD1 (6 bases). Trimming left V 6 bases short and J 2 bases short, with 8 bases between. CDR3 length: 12 residues. In germline, CDR1 is LNHDA, CDR2 SQIVND (reference sequence).

The genes are TRBV11-2 and TRBJ1-2, with D unclear. Per germline, CDR1 SGHAT and CDR2 FQNNGV. The CDR3 spans 14 residues. The V end was cut by 1 base, the J end by 1 base, with 7 bases between. CDR3 in amino acids: CASSLGTGNYGYTF. CDR3 sequence (DNA): TGTGCCAGCAGCTTAGGCACGGGTAACTATGGCTACACCTTC.

This clone turned up a few times. The chain has TRBV27 and TRBJ1-1; D unresolved. Germline V lookup: CDR1 MNHEY, CDR2 SMNVEV (reference sequence). This CDR3 is built from 18 residues. Between the trimmed V and J ends, which lost 0 bases and 1 base, there was a span of 18 bases. For the CDR3, the DNA is TGTGCCAGCAGTTTATCCCCCCTAAGAGACGGGAGGAACACTGAAGCTTTCTTT. This encodes CASSLSPLRDGRNTEAFF.

The chain combines TRBV6-1 with TRBJ1-6; perhaps TRBD1 as D (6 bases). Trimming pared 7 bases from V and 9 bases from J, leaving 16 bases between. CDR3 length equals 14 residues. Germline V gene lookup returns CDR1 MNHNS and CDR2 SASEGT. CDR3 coding DNA: TGTGCCAGCATCGAAACAGGGCGGCTTTCACCCCTCCACTTT. Protein: CASIETGRLSPLHF.

The gene calls are TRBV7-9 and TRBJ1-2; 7 bases are shared with TRBD1. CDR3 size: 18 residues. The junction had 14 bases not matched to a gene; V was cut back by 0 bases and J by 4 bases. CDR1 SEHNR and CDR2 FQNEAQ come from the germline V gene (reference sequence). DNA of the CDR3: TGTGCCAGCAGCTTAGCTATGAGACAGGGAGGAGGAGGCTATGGCTACACCTTC. This sequence encodes CASSLAMRQGGGGYGYTF.

V is TRBV5-1 and J is TRBJ1-2; no firm D call. The CDR3 contains 16 residues. Germline CDR1 SGHRS, CDR2 YFSETQ. V shed 0 bases and J shed 4 bases, with 16 bases lying between them. The CDR3 coding sequence is TGCGCCAGCAGCTTGGCCCCGGGTCCGGGGATCTATGGCTACACCTTC. Protein sequence: CASSLAPGPGIYGYTF.

The CDR3 reads CASSSTGGYGYTF. In DNA form, the CDR3 reads TGTGCCAGCAGCTCGACAGGGGGCTATGGCTACACCTTC. V and J are TRBV5-8 and TRBJ1-2; 9 bases align to TRBD1. The trim removed 3 bases at V and 4 bases at J, leaving 1 base unmatched. CDR1 and CDR2 (germline): SGHTS, YDEGEE. The CDR3 covers 13 residues.

The V call is TRBV6-5, the J call TRBJ1-4; 7 nucleotides line up with TRBD1. Germline loops: CDR1 MNHEY, CDR2 SVGAGI. The ends lost 5 bases at V and 4 bases at J; junction bases unmatched: 4. This CDR3 has 14 residues. The CDR3 DNA reads as TGTGCCAGCAGTCCGTCAGGGGGTAATGAAAAACTGTTTTTT. Translated: CASSPSGGNEKLFF.

This chain links TRBV27 with TRBJ1-2; 8 positions agree with TRBD1. The CDR3 sequence is 15 residues long. V dropped 1 base and J dropped 8; count of bases not matched to a gene: 9. The germline V gene encodes CDR1 MNHEY and CDR2 SMNVEV (reference sequence). In nucleotides, the CDR3 is TGTGCCAGCAGTTTATGCCCCCCCGGACAGGGAGGCTACACCTTC. Protein product: CASSLCPPGQGGYTF.

The chain couples TRBV6-6 to TRBJ1-3; D is ambiguous. The germline CDR1 and CDR2 sequences are MNHNY and SVGAGI (reference sequence). The CDR3 contains 14 residues. Deletions cut 5 bases from V and 4 bases from J, with 12 bases between. The CDR3 DNA follows: TGTGCCAGCAGTGGACGGGAACTCGGAAACACCATATATTTT. It translates to CASSGRELGNTIYF.

The chain employs TRBV19 and TRBJ2-1; no definite D call. V was clipped by 5 bases and J by 4 bases, with 12 bases between them. The CDR3 extends over 14 amino acids. Germline V gene lookup returns CDR1 LNHDA and CDR2 SQIVND (reference sequence). CDR3 nucleotide sequence: TGTGCCAGTAGTGAACGTAGTCCTTACAATGAGCAGTTCTTC. The encoded protein is CASSERSPYNEQFF.

The chain combines TRBV4-1 with TRBJ2-1; D unclear. Germline V lookup: CDR1 MGHRA, CDR2 YSYEKL. The CDR3 extends over 17 amino acids. V was trimmed by 4 bases and J by 7 bases, leaving 23 bases between them. The CDR3 sequence is CASSPRPIPPEWNEQFF. CDR3 coding DNA: TGCGCCAGCAGCCCCCGTCCAATTCCCCCGGAGTGGAATGAGCAGTTCTTC.

This clone has just one count. This sequence joins TRBV5-1 and TRBJ2-3, with 13 bases matching TRBD2. Germline V gene data show CDR1 as SGHRS and CDR2 as YFSETQ. After removal of 0 bases from V and 0 bases from J, the junction contained 10 bases not matched to a gene. The CDR3 covers 20 residues. CDR3 sequence reads: CASSLDSLGTSGESTDTQYF. The CDR3 DNA follows: TGCGCCAGCAGCTTGGACAGCCTTGGGACTAGCGGGGAGAGCACAGATACGCAGTATTTT.

The chain couples TRBV4-1 to TRBJ1-4; 8 bases match TRBD1. CDR1 and CDR2 from the germline V gene are MGHRA and YSYEKL. V was clipped by 3 bases and J by 7 bases; unmatched bases: 10. The CDR3 extends over 16 amino acids. Here the CDR3 reads CASSQSITGGGEKLFF. The CDR3 DNA follows: TGCGCCAGCAGCCAGTCCATTACAGGGGGAGGTGAAAAACTGTTTTTT.

This rearrangement joins TRBV7-8 to TRBJ1-5, with D perhaps matching TRBD1 (6 bases). CDR3 length: 17 amino acids. Trimming stripped 5 bases from V and 5 bases from J, with 22 bases between. CDR1 is SGHVS, CDR2 FQNEAQ, per germline. CDR3 sequence: CASSRDIPHHLHQPQHF. The CDR3 DNA reads TGTGCCAGCAGCCGGGACATTCCACATCATCTCCATCAGCCCCAGCATTTT.

V and J are TRBV19 and TRBJ1-3; D not resolved. The CDR3 totals 14 residues. CDR1 is LNHDA, CDR2 SQIVND, per germline (reference sequence). Trimming took off 6 bases at V and 7 bases at J, with 16 bases between the two ends. CDR3 residues: CASSGHSSGNTIYF. Here the CDR3 DNA reads TGTGCCAGTAGCGGTCACTCCTCCGGGAACACCATATATTTT.